The 16 T cell receptor beta chains presented below share a single source sample, sequenced in a study of T cell responses to AZD1222 COVID-19 vaccine. The method was immunoSEQ multiplex PCR; TCRdb's version includes in-frame clones alone and lacks a portion of them. The table has around 78,000 clones, roughly 90% seen once. The sample consisted of peripheral blood, taken on day 0 of AZD1222 vaccination. The receptors derive from an adult in good health.

CDR3: CASSQDRLANTGELFF. The CDR3 coding sequence is TGCGCCAGCAGCCAAGATCGCCTTGCGAACACCGGGGAGCTGTTTTTT. This chain links TRBV4-1 with TRBJ2-2; D is unresolved. CDR3 size: 16 residues. Looked up from germline, CDR1 is MGHRA and CDR2 is YSYEKL. The V end was cut by 0 bases, the J end by 0 bases, with 8 bases between.

Of note for this clone: Within the sample, other DNA sequences also encode this same CDR3. This chain links TRBV10-3 with TRBJ1-5; D uncertain. There are 12 residues in the CDR3. Trimming left V 3 bases short and J 1 base short, with 1 base between. Germline CDR1 and CDR2: ENHRY and SYGVKD. The CDR3 nucleotides are TGTGCCATCAGTGAAAGCAATCAGCCCCAGCATTTT. This encodes CAISESNQPQHF.

The chain has TRBV7-2 and TRBJ1-3, with D perhaps matching TRBD1 (5 bases). The CDR3 is made up of 15 amino acids. Germline CDR1 reads SGHTA; CDR2 reads FQGNSA. Trimming took 5 bases from V and 2 from J, leaving 13 bases between them. CDR3 loop: CASSPHGGTGNTIYF. The CDR3 DNA reads as TGTGCCAGCAGCCCCCACGGGGGGACTGGAAACACCATATATTTT.

The rearrangement links TRBV12-5 to TRBJ1-5, with no clear D. Germline CDR1 is LGHNT and CDR2 is FRNRAP. The CDR3 is 14 residues long. V was trimmed by 3 bases and J by 0 bases, leaving 6 bases between them. Here the CDR3 reads CASGLSISNQPQHF. The CDR3 DNA follows: TGTGCTAGTGGTTTATCGATTAGCAATCAGCCCCAGCATTTT.

V gene TRBV5-1 combines with J gene TRBJ1-4, with TRBD1 as a possible D gene (6 bases). Per germline, CDR1 SGHRS and CDR2 YFSETQ. Deletions cut 0 bases from V and 0 bases from J, with 12 bases between. This CDR3 is 17 amino acids long. CDR3 sequence: CASSLAGRGTTNEKLFF. In DNA, the CDR3 is TGCGCCAGCAGCTTGGCAGGCAGGGGCACAACTAATGAAAAACTGTTTTTT. The full variable domain, completed using reference TRBV5-1 and TRBJ1-4, is KAGVTQTPRYLIKTRGQQVTLSCSPISGHRSVSWYQQTPGQGLQFLFEYFSETQRNKGNFPGRFSGRQFSNSRSEMNVSTLELGDSALYLCASSLAGRGTTNEKLFFGSGTQLSVL.

The rearrangement joins TRBV5-1 to TRBJ2-7; D is perhaps TRBD2 (8 bases). V was cut by 0 bases and J by 2 bases, with 21 bases left in between. This CDR3 is built from 18 residues. CDR1 is SGHRS, CDR2 YFSETQ, per germline. The CDR3 loop is CASSLGLRGLAGAYEQYF. DNA of the CDR3: TGCGCCAGCAGCTTGGGCTTAAGGGGGCTAGCGGGCGCCTACGAGCAGTACTTC.

This sequence joins TRBV9 and TRBJ1-1; D unresolved. Trimming took 0 bases from V and 0 from J, leaving 3 bases between them. Germline V CDR1 and CDR2: SGDLS, YYNGEE. The length of the CDR3 is 13 residues. The CDR3: CASSVVVNTEAFF. Written as DNA, the CDR3 is TGTGCCAGCAGCGTAGTCGTGAACACTGAAGCTTTCTTT.

The chain employs TRBV7-2 and TRBJ2-4, with a tentative D call TRBD2 (7 bases). The CDR3 loop spans 16 amino acids. The germline CDR1 and CDR2 sequences are SGHTA and FQGNSA. The ends were cut back, 0 bases at V and 8 bases at J, with 17 bases in the middle. CDR3 sequence: CASSLASPGGHDIQYF. The CDR3 DNA sequence: TGTGCCAGCAGCTTAGCCAGCCCGGGGGGCCATGACATTCAGTACTTC.

The V gene is TRBV5-1, the J gene TRBJ2-1; a possible D gene is TRBD2 (6 bases). The CDR3 spans 15 residues. Germline CDR1 SGHRS, CDR2 YFSETQ. Trimming removed 2 bases at V and 5 bases at J, with 14 bases between. CDR3 in amino acids: CASSFGLNPDNEQFF. The CDR3 DNA sequence: TGCGCCAGCAGCTTCGGACTAAACCCAGACAATGAGCAGTTCTTC.

The chain combines TRBV5-1 with TRBJ2-2, with a weak D call TRBD2 (6 bases). V was cut by 3 bases and J by 4 bases, with 16 bases left in between. The CDR3 contains 16 residues. Germline values: CDR1 SGHRS, CDR2 YFSETQ. CDR3 sequence: CASSSEGRILTGELFF. The DNA of the CDR3 is TGCGCCAGCAGCTCGGAGGGACGGATACTCACCGGGGAGCTGTTTTTT.

This rearrangement joins TRBV28 to TRBJ1-5, with 11 nucleotides matching TRBD1. The CDR3 is 19 residues long. J gave up 2 bases and V 4 bases, and 13 bases lay outside the gene matches. From germline, CDR1 is MDHEN and CDR2 SYDVKM. As DNA, the CDR3 is TGTGCCAGCAGTTGGGCAACCGGGACAGGGGGGGTTGGCAATCAGCCCCAGCATTTT. This gives the protein CASSWATGTGGVGNQPQHF. The whole variable domain, remainder taken from reference TRBV28 and TRBJ1-5, is DVKVTQSSRYLVKRTGEKVFLECVQDMDHENMFWYRQDPGLGLRLIYFSYDVKMKEKGDIPEGYSVSREKKERFSLILESASTNQTSMYLCASSWATGTGGVGNQPQHFGDGTRLSIL.

The chain couples TRBV6-2 or TRBV6-3 to TRBJ2-1; D might be TRBD2 (6 bases). Germline values: CDR1 MNHEY, CDR2 SVGEGT. The V end lost 4 bases, the J end lost 11 bases, and 12 bases lay between the germline ends. CDR3 length equals 12 residues. CDR3 sequence reads: CASSSGVRQQFF. The CDR3 region has the DNA TGTGCCAGCAGTTCGGGGGTTCGGCAGCAGTTCTTC.

This clone appeared a few times. This chain links TRBV2 with TRBJ2-2; perhaps TRBD1 as D (6 bases). The V end was cut by 7 bases, the J end by 0 bases, with 12 bases between. Per the germline V gene, CDR1 is SNHLY and CDR2 is FYNNEI. This CDR3 is 15 amino acids long. CDR3 region: CASILDSANTGELFF. The CDR3 DNA is TGTGCCAGCATCCTGGACAGCGCGAACACCGGGGAGCTGTTTTTT.

The chain couples TRBV7-9 to TRBJ1-2, with D hard to call. V lost 4 bases to trimming and J lost 0 bases, with 18 bases between them. The CDR3 contains 17 residues. Looked up from germline, CDR1 is SEHNR and CDR2 is FQNEAQ (reference sequence). CDR3 bases: TGTGCCAGCAGCTCGTCCAAACATAGCCCAGCTAACTATGGCTACACCTTC. This gives the protein CASSSSKHSPANYGYTF.

The chain couples TRBV15 to TRBJ2-7; D gene uncertain. The CDR3 runs to 14 residues. The germline CDR1 and CDR2 sequences are LNHNV and YYDKDF (reference sequence). The V and J ends lost 0 bases and 4 bases respectively, with 10 bases between them. The chain's CDR3 is CATSRDRVLYEQYF. The CDR3 coding sequence is TGTGCCACCAGCAGAGATCGGGTATTATACGAGCAGTACTTC.

CDR3 residues: CASSPPGISGNTIYF. As DNA, the CDR3 is TGTGCCAGCAGCCCCCCAGGGATAAGCGGAAACACCATATATTTT. The V gene is TRBV3-1 (or the pseudogene TRBV3-2), the J gene TRBJ1-3, with D possibly matching TRBD1 (5 bases). This CDR3 spans 15 amino acids. V was cut by 4 bases and J by 4 bases, with 14 bases left in between. The germline gives CDR1 LGHDT, CDR2 YNNKEL (reference sequence).